This T cell receptor beta chain was recovered during a study of T cells in Graves' hyperthyroidism and ophthalmopathy. This clonotype came up many times. CDR1 is MNHNY, CDR2 SVGAGI, per germline (reference sequence). There are 13 residues in the CDR3. Trimming took 1 base from V and 7 from J, leaving 8 bases between them. Amplification of TCR beta CDR3 regions used RNA as the template. A first-round RT-PCR of the TCR CDR3 used the HTBI primer set. TCRdb reprocessed the multiplex PCR reads via MiXCR and lists one record per CDR3 protein. The table includes approximately 600,000 distinct CDR3 sequences, about 14% detected once.

What was sequenced was blood. This receptor was identified in a young woman with Graves' ophthalmopathy. The rearrangement uses TRBV6-6 and TRBJ1-5, with D possibly matching TRBD1 (5 bases). CDR3 region: CASSYWRGQPQHF. The CDR3 region has the DNA TGTGCCAGCAGTTACTGGAGGGGACAGCCCCAGCATTTT.